Each of the 5 T cell receptor beta chains below was sequenced from the same sample in a study of T cell repertoires in cytomegalovirus infection. TCRdb used MiXCR to reprocess the reads, holding one entry per CDR3 protein. Counted here are roughly 860,000 distinct CDR3 sequences, about 31% occurring once; the ten biggest clones make up roughly an eighth. Which antigens these TCRs recognize remains unknown. The source material was cultured CD8+ T cells from PBMCs, sampled from culture after CMV antigen stimulation. These receptors were taken from a human donor in good health (CMV status not recorded). Some clones in this sample may be carry-over from other donors' samples.

The CDR3 bases are TGTGCCAGCAGCCCGCTCGCGGCGCGGAACACTGAAGCTTTCTTT. Translated: CASSPLAARNTEAFF. The chain links TRBV7-8 to TRBJ1-1; no clear D gene. The CDR3 runs to 15 residues. The germline V and J ends were trimmed by 5 bases and 1 base, with 14 bases remaining between them. Germline lookup yields CDR1 SGHVS and CDR2 FQNEAQ.

The table lists this clonotype with many counts. The rearrangement links TRBV5-4 to TRBJ2-2, with TRBD2 as a possible D gene (5 bases). Germline CDR1 is SGHNT and CDR2 is YYREEE (reference sequence). The length of the CDR3 is 14 residues. Trimming removed 0 bases at V and 5 bases at J, with 8 bases between. This CDR3 reads CASSLGLATGELFF. DNA for the CDR3: TGTGCCAGCAGCTTGGGCCTAGCAACCGGGGAGCTGTTTTTT.

This clonotype was counted between two and nine times. One junction end disagrees with the germline gene, perhaps due to a read error. The chain recombines TRBV12-3 or TRBV12-4 with TRBJ2-1, with TRBD2 matching over 14 bases. CDR3 length: 14 residues. CDR3 amino acids: CASTTGLAGDRGLF. In DNA form, the CDR3 reads TGTGCCAGCACGACGGGACTAGCGGGGGATCGGGGTCTCTTC.

This chain connects TRBV7-6 to TRBJ2-1; D remains unclear. CDR3 size: 13 residues. Between the trimmed V and J ends, which lost 6 bases and 9 bases, there was a span of 15 bases. Germline CDR1 and CDR2: SGHVS and FNYEAQ. The DNA of the CDR3 is TGTGCCAGCAGGGACGGTGCCGGCATTGAGCAGTTCTTC. The encoded protein is CASRDGAGIEQFF.

The sample holds many counts of this clonotype. The chain joins TRBV6-6 to TRBJ1-2, with a weak D call TRBD1 (5 bases). CDR1 MNHNY and CDR2 SVGAGI come from the germline V gene (reference sequence). V shed 7 bases and J shed 2 bases, with 17 bases lying between them. The CDR3 totals 15 residues. The CDR3 nucleotides are TGTGCCAGCACCGACCGGGGGGAGGGGAACTATGGCTACACCTTC. Its translation is CASTDRGEGNYGYTF.